This T cell receptor beta chain was captured by sequencing in a study of CXCR3-negative and CXCR3-positive naive CD8 T cells. Preparation of TRB cDNA libraries relied on 5' RACE carrying UMI labels. TCRdb re-called the 5' RACE reads and shows each CDR3 protein once, DNA omitted. The sample's table shows some 130,000 distinct CDR3 sequences. The CDR3 covers 15 residues. Germline lookup yields CDR1 LGHDT and CDR2 YNNKEL (reference sequence). The sequence was obtained from a human donor in good health. Some clones in this sample may be carry-over from other donors' samples. This chain joins TRBV3-1 and TRBJ2-7; TCRdb outputs TRBD2, but without DNA this stays unchecked. Sequenced: naive CXCR3- CD8+ T cells from blood. Regarding subset: CD45RO-CCR7+CD27+CD95- naive CD8+ T cells lacking CXCR3 (TNR3-). The CDR3 is CASSHGLGSADEQYF.